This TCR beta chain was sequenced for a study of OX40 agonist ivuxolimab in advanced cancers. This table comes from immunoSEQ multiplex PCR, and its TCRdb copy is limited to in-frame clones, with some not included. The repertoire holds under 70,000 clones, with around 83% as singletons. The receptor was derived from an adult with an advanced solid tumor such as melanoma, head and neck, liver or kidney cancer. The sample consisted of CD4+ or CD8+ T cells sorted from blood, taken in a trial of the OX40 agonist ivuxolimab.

CDR3 loop: CASSKLSPAKNIQYF. Here the CDR3 DNA reads TGTGCCAGTAGTAAGCTGAGTCCGGCCAAAAACATTCAGTACTTC. The V call is TRBV19, the J call TRBJ2-4; D unclear. The V gene lost 4 bases and the J gene lost 1 base, with 11 bases spanning the gap. This CDR3 region has 15 residues. Per the germline V gene, CDR1 is LNHDA and CDR2 is SQIVND (reference sequence).